Shown below are 32 T cell receptor beta chains from a single sample sequenced in a study of identifying expanded T cells in peripheral blood. The repertoire was sequenced with immunoSEQ multiplex PCR; TCRdb's copy has only in-frame clones and lacks some. The table lists under 90,000 clones, about 89% of them singletons. Input material: blood. These receptors originate from a person aged 18 to 70 in good health.

The genes are TRBV18 and TRBJ1-5; TRBD1 matches at 8 bases. The CDR3 covers 17 residues. V was clipped by 2 bases and J by 5 bases; unmatched bases: 11. Germline CDR1 reads KGHSH; CDR2 reads LQKENI. The CDR3 DNA reads TGTGCCAGCTCACCAATGCCGTGGGCAGGGGGCTATCAGCCCCAGCATTTT. This encodes CASSPMPWAGGYQPQHF.

This clone was observed once. J is TRBJ2-3 and V is TRBV19; 9 nucleotides match TRBD1. The CDR3 spans 16 residues. The germline V gene encodes CDR1 LNHDA and CDR2 SQIVND (reference sequence). V lost 1 base and J lost 6; bases outside the gene matches: 8. The CDR3 spells CASSIGQGEGSDTQYF. In DNA, the CDR3 is TGTGCCAGTAGTATAGGACAGGGGGAAGGGTCGGATACGCAGTATTTT.

This rearrangement joins TRBV28 to TRBJ2-4, with D unclear. The CDR3 is made up of 15 amino acids. The germline gives CDR1 MDHEN, CDR2 SYDVKM. Trimming stripped 6 bases from V and 3 bases from J, with 15 bases between. CDR3 amino acids: CASSARSQVKNIQYF. The CDR3 DNA reads as TGTGCCAGCAGCGCCCGGAGTCAAGTCAAAAACATTCAGTACTTC. Full variable domain (rest looked up from reference TRBV28 and TRBJ2-4): DVKVTQSSRYLVKRTGEKVFLECVQDMDHENMFWYRQDPGLGLRLIYFSYDVKMKEKGDIPEGYSVSREKKERFSLILESASTNQTSMYLCASSARSQVKNIQYFGAGTRLSVL.

The V call is TRBV5-1, the J call TRBJ2-3; unclear D gene. Germline V gene lookup returns CDR1 SGHRS and CDR2 YFSETQ. CDR3 length equals 16 residues. V gave up 1 base and J gave up 4 bases, with 16 bases separating them. The CDR3 spells CASSLRAVILADTQYF. The CDR3 nucleotides are TGCGCCAGCAGCTTGAGGGCCGTAATTTTGGCAGATACGCAGTATTTT.

This sequence joins TRBV28 and TRBJ1-2; D may be TRBD1 (6 bases). The V gene's germline CDR1 is MDHEN and CDR2 SYDVKM. V lost 2 bases to trimming and J lost 8 bases, with 12 bases between them. The CDR3 has 13 amino acids. The CDR3 loop reads CASSLGGAEGYTF. In DNA, the CDR3 is TGTGCCAGCAGTTTAGGGGGGGCTGAGGGCTACACCTTC.

The chain combines TRBV6-5 with TRBJ1-3; no definite D call. With 2 bases removed from V and 2 bases from J, the gap between germline ends came to 10 bases. The CDR3 is made up of 15 amino acids. Germline V lookup: CDR1 MNHEY, CDR2 SVGAGI. The CDR3 sequence: CASSYNGQTGNTIYF. DNA of the CDR3: TGTGCCAGCAGTTACAACGGGCAAACTGGAAACACCATATATTTT.

The CDR3 DNA follows: TGTGCCAGCAGCGCAATGACAGGGGCGAACACTGAAGCTTTCTTT. Protein: CASSAMTGANTEAFF. The V and J genes are TRBV7-8 and TRBJ1-1, with 8 bases lining up with TRBD1. Trimming cost V 5 bases and J 1 base; bases outside gene matches: 6. CDR1 and CDR2 (germline): SGHVS, FQNEAQ. CDR3 length: 15 amino acids.

CDR3 bases: TGCGCCAGCAGGGAGGGGTCAGATACGCAGTATTTT. Its protein product is CASREGSDTQYF. V and J are TRBV5-1 and TRBJ2-3; perhaps TRBD2 as D (6 bases). The germline gives CDR1 SGHRS, CDR2 YFSETQ. The CDR3 has 12 residues. Trimming pared 5 bases from V and 4 bases from J, leaving 8 bases between.

Only one count was recorded for this clone. The V call is TRBV4-3, the J call TRBJ2-2, with 9 bases matching TRBD1. V lost 5 bases to trimming and J lost 8 bases; unmatched junction nucleotides: 9. CDR3 length equals 15 residues. CDR1 and CDR2 (germline): LGHNA, YSLEER. CDR3 bases: TGCGCCAGCAGCGTAAGGGACAGGGATTTGGGGGAGCTGTTTTTT. Translating gives CASSVRDRDLGELFF.

The J gene is TRBJ2-2, the V gene TRBV6-1, with D perhaps TRBD1 or TRBD2 (5 bases each). Trimming shortened V by 3 bases and J by 5 bases, and 19 bases separated the two germline ends. The CDR3 loop spans 17 amino acids. In germline, CDR1 is MNHNS, CDR2 SASEGT. The CDR3 DNA sequence: TGTGCCAGCAGTGATGGGACGGTGATTCATTGGACCGGGGAGCTGTTTTTT. This encodes CASSDGTVIHWTGELFF.

The chain joins TRBV6-5 to TRBJ2-1; 10 bases agree with TRBD1. The trim removed 4 bases at V and 6 bases at J, leaving 9 bases unmatched. The CDR3 spans 16 residues. The germline V gene encodes CDR1 MNHEY and CDR2 SVGAGI. CDR3 DNA sequence: TGTGCCAGCAGTTCCTACCGGGACAGGGGAGGCAATGAGCAGTTCTTC. This translates into CASSSYRDRGGNEQFF.

This chain joins TRBV11-2 and TRBJ2-7; perhaps D is TRBD1 or TRBD2 (5 bases each). This CDR3 has 15 residues. Trimming cost V 5 bases and J 0 bases, with 14 bases left between them. Per the germline V gene, CDR1 is SGHAT and CDR2 is FQNNGV. For the CDR3, the DNA is TGTGCCAGCAGCCTCCGGGACGGAGACTCCTACGAGCAGTACTTC. It translates to CASSLRDGDSYEQYF.

The J gene is TRBJ2-7, the V gene TRBV5-5; D is perhaps TRBD1 (5 bases). CDR3 size: 13 residues. CDR1 and CDR2 from the germline V gene are SGHKS and YYEKEE (reference sequence). The V end was cut by 4 bases, the J end by 6 bases, with 14 bases between. The CDR3 loop is CASSKDSFFEQYF. In nucleotides, the CDR3 is TGTGCCAGCAGCAAAGACAGTTTCTTCGAGCAGTACTTC.

The rearrangement links TRBV5-4 to TRBJ2-1, with 7 positions matching TRBD2. CDR3 length equals 15 residues. After removal of 7 bases from V and 0 bases from J, the junction contained 7 bases not matched to a gene. Per the germline V gene, CDR1 is SGHNT and CDR2 is YYREEE (reference sequence). The CDR3 DNA sequence: TGTGCCAGCCGTGGGGGGGAGAGCTCCTACAATGAGCAGTTCTTC. Protein sequence: CASRGGESSYNEQFF.

This chain joins TRBV28 and TRBJ1-1; D is undetermined. Germline values: CDR1 MDHEN, CDR2 SYDVKM. V lost 6 bases to trimming and J lost 5 bases, with 22 bases between them. The CDR3 is 16 amino acids. As DNA, the CDR3 is TGTGCCAGCAGGCGCCCCGGGTTTTCGAGTAGTACTGAAGCTTTCTTT. Its translation: CASRRPGFSSSTEAFF.

The rearrangement links TRBV2 to TRBJ2-3, with 11 bases fitting TRBD1. With 5 bases clipped from V and 0 bases from J, the junction kept 13 bases outside the gene matches. CDR1 is SNHLY and CDR2 is FYNNEI in the germline V gene. CDR3 length equals 19 residues. In DNA form, the CDR3 reads TGTGCCAGCAGTCTTCGAGCCTGGACAGGGGGCTCTAGCACAGATACGCAGTATTTT. The encoded protein is CASSLRAWTGGSSTDTQYF.

The chain recombines TRBV12-5 with TRBJ1-3; 7 positions agree with TRBD1. CDR1 and CDR2 (germline): LGHNT, FRNRAP. There are 14 residues in the CDR3. Losses at the gene ends were 3 bases for V and 4 bases for J; bases not matched to a gene: 3. The CDR3, as DNA: TGTGCTAGTGGTTTCGGGACAGAAGGAAACACCATATATTTT. Its protein product is CASGFGTEGNTIYF.

The V and J genes are TRBV5-8 and TRBJ2-2; D remains ambiguous. Germline CDR1 and CDR2: SGHTS and YDEGEE. V was cut by 3 bases and J by 8 bases, with 11 bases left in between. The CDR3 covers 13 residues. The CDR3: CASSWRREGELFF. The CDR3 nucleotides read TGTGCCAGCAGCTGGAGACGTGAGGGGGAGCTGTTTTTT.

The chain is built from TRBV13 and TRBJ1-3, with 7 bases fitting TRBD1. With 5 bases clipped from V and 2 bases from J, the junction kept 15 bases outside the gene matches. CDR3 size: 18 residues. Germline CDR1 PRHDT, CDR2 FYEKMQ (reference sequence). CDR3 region: CASSPTNYQGEPGNTIYF. The CDR3 DNA reads as TGTGCCAGCAGCCCTACGAATTATCAGGGGGAACCTGGAAACACCATATATTTT.

This clone was observed once. V and J are TRBV4-2 and TRBJ1-4; TRBD1 matches 7 bases. CDR1 is LGHNA, CDR2 YNFKEQ, per germline. This CDR3 comprises 17 residues. V shed 0 bases, J shed 4 bases, and the junction held 8 bases outside the gene matches. CDR3 DNA sequence: TGTGCCAGCAGCCAAGATCCGACAGGGACTTTTAATGAAAAACTGTTTTTT. Translation: CASSQDPTGTFNEKLFF.

J is TRBJ2-2 and V is TRBV15, with D tentatively TRBD1 or TRBD2 (5 bases each). The V gene lost 2 bases and the J gene lost 3 bases, with 28 bases spanning the gap. CDR3 length: 21 residues. The germline CDR1 and CDR2 sequences are LNHNV and YYDKDF (reference sequence). CDR3 sequence: CATSRLESKGQFRGDTGELFF. CDR3 coding DNA: TGTGCCACCAGCAGACTAGAGTCAAAGGGGCAGTTTCGGGGTGACACCGGGGAGCTGTTTTTT.

CDR3 sequence: CASSPRDTETQYF. The CDR3, as DNA: TGTGCCAGCAGCCCAAGGGATACGGAGACCCAGTACTTC. The V and J genes are TRBV28 and TRBJ2-5; no firm D call. CDR1 is MDHEN and CDR2 is SYDVKM in the germline V gene. Trimming took off 6 bases at V and 5 bases at J, with 13 bases between the two ends. This CDR3 contains 13 residues.

The chain couples TRBV5-6 to TRBJ2-7, with 9 bases fitting TRBD1. Germline V gene sequence: CDR1 SGHDT, CDR2 YYEEEE. The length of the CDR3 is 16 residues. With 2 bases clipped from V and 1 base from J, the junction kept 7 bases outside the gene matches. The CDR3 sequence: CASSFFRDRGSYEQYF. For the CDR3, the DNA is TGTGCCAGCAGCTTTTTTCGAGACAGGGGGTCCTACGAGCAGTACTTC.

The CDR3 here is CATSRRGQVYGYTF. The CDR3 nucleotides are TGTGCCACCAGCAGAAGAGGTCAGGTCTATGGCTACACCTTC. The chain links TRBV15 to TRBJ1-2; D is undetermined. Germline CDR1 reads LNHNV; CDR2 reads YYDKDF (reference sequence). The CDR3 has 14 residues. The V end lost 2 bases, the J end lost 4 bases, and 11 bases lay between the germline ends.

This clone has only one observation. V gene TRBV15 combines with J gene TRBJ2-5, with TRBD2 matching over 7 bases. In germline, CDR1 is LNHNV, CDR2 YYDKDF (reference sequence). There are 15 residues in the CDR3. The ends lost 6 bases at V and 2 bases at J; junction bases unmatched: 9. As DNA, the CDR3 is TGTGCCACCAGTAAGAATACCGGGGGGCAAGAGACCCAGTACTTC. The encoded protein is CATSKNTGGQETQYF.

This chain links TRBV9 with TRBJ2-1; 8 bases map to TRBD2. Germline V gives CDR1 SGDLS, CDR2 YYNGEE. The CDR3 totals 14 residues. Germline trimming cut 5 bases from V and 4 bases from J; bases unmatched to any gene: 5. CDR3: CASSAGGGYNEQFF. CDR3 DNA: TGTGCCAGCAGTGCGGGGGGCGGTTACAATGAGCAGTTCTTC.

The chain joins TRBV5-1 to TRBJ2-1; D unresolved. This CDR3 region has 15 residues. Per germline, CDR1 SGHRS and CDR2 YFSETQ. Trimming took off 1 base at V and 2 bases at J, with 10 bases between the two ends. CDR3 bases: TGCGCCAGCAGCTTGACGGCGGAAACCTACAATGAGCAGTTCTTC. This sequence encodes CASSLTAETYNEQFF.

The CDR3 DNA reads TGTGCCAGAAGCGGGGTGGGGATCTATGGCTACACCTTC. The encoded protein is CARSGVGIYGYTF. This chain uses TRBV5-3 with TRBJ1-2, with D uncertain. TRBV5-3 falls under the ORF class, with uncertain function. V lost 4 bases to trimming and J lost 4 bases, with 11 bases between them. The CDR3 consists of 13 residues.

The CDR3 DNA reads TGTGCCAGCACCCCCACGGGGTCCTACGAGCAGTACTTC. Translating gives CASTPTGSYEQYF. This chain joins TRBV6-6 and TRBJ2-7; maybe TRBD2 (5 bases). Germline V gene lookup returns CDR1 MNHNY and CDR2 SVGAGI (reference sequence). CDR3 length: 13 amino acids. Trimming removed 7 bases at V and 1 base at J, with 11 bases between.

The V call is TRBV6-5, the J call TRBJ1-6, with 7 bases that match TRBD1. The CDR3 extends over 15 amino acids. Trimming at V came to 0 bases and at J to 7 bases, leaving 3 bases not matched to a gene. Germline V CDR1 and CDR2: MNHEY, SVGAGI. The CDR3 DNA follows: TGTGCCAGCAGTTACTCGACGGGACAGAATTCACCCCTCCACTTT. This sequence encodes CASSYSTGQNSPLHF.

V gene TRBV2 combines with J gene TRBJ1-1, with TRBD1 matching 7 bases. CDR3 length equals 15 residues. V gave up 6 bases and J gave up 4 bases; unmatched junction bases: 11. Germline V gives CDR1 SNHLY, CDR2 FYNNEI. CDR3 coding DNA: TGTGCCAGCAGGGTACAGGGGACCGCCGGCACTGAAGCTTTCTTT. Its protein is CASRVQGTAGTEAFF. Looking up the rest from reference TRBV2 and TRBJ1-1 gives the full variable domain: EPEVTQTPSHQVTQMGQEVILRCVPISNHLYFYWYRQILGQKVEFLVSFYNNEISEKSEIFDDQFSVERPDGSNFTLKIRSTKLEDSAMYFCASRVQGTAGTEAFFGQGTRLTVV.

About this clone itself: One end of the junction is discordant with germline, which a read error may explain. V usage is TRBV7-7 and J usage is TRBJ2-2; no definite D call. This CDR3 region has 14 residues. The germline V gene encodes CDR1 SSHAT and CDR2 FNYEAQ (reference sequence). CDR3 in amino acids: CASSLSHPPGELFF. The DNA for the CDR3 is TGTGCTAGCAGCCTAAGTCACCCCCCCGGGGAGCTGTTTTTT. Together with reference TRBV7-7 and TRBJ2-2, the CDR3 gives the full variable domain: GAGVSQSPRYKVTKRGQDVTLRCDPISSHATLYWYQQALGQGPEFLTYFNYEAQPDKSGLPSDRFSAERPEGSISTLTIQRTEQRDSAMYRCASSLSHPPGELFFGEGSRLTVL.